This is a list of T cell receptor beta chains from one sample in a study of CD8+ T cells in alopecia areata. Using immunoSEQ multiplex PCR, the repertoire was profiled, and TCRdb retains in-frame clones only, with some absent. Among 85,000 to 110,000 clones listed, around 84% were seen once. The specimen was CD8+ T cells sorted from blood, collected between weeks 30 and 35, from a patient treated with tofacitinib. These receptors came from a human donor with alopecia areata. CDR3s include the opening cysteine and the closing phenylalanine or tryptophan. D genes are given only for firm matches. Clone size appears in some rows only: once, few, many, or a class for an expanded clone.

>NA|TRBV9|NA|TRBJ2-6
CASRGSGANVLTF
TGTGCCAGCCGGGGGTCTGGGGCCAACGTCCTGACTTTC
>NA|TRBV6-6|NA|TRBJ2-1
CASSYGGLYNEQFF
TGTGCCAGCAGTTACGGGGGGCTGTACAATGAGCAGTTCTTC
>NA|TRBV9|TRBD1|TRBJ2-1
CASTTTGAYNEQFF
TGTGCCAGCACCACGACAGGGGCCTACAATGAGCAGTTCTTC
>NA|TRBV4-1|TRBD1|TRBJ2-7
CASSSGQASYEQYF
TGCGCCAGCAGCAGCGGACAGGCCTCCTACGAGCAGTACTTC
>few|TRBV7-9|NA|TRBJ1-1
CASSLFDTEAFF
TGTGCCAGCAGCTTATTCGACACTGAAGCTTTCTTT
>NA|TRBV9|NA|TRBJ2-7
CASSVTGAYEQYF
TGTGCCAGCAGCGTGACAGGAGCCTACGAGCAGTACTTC
>NA|TRBV27|NA|TRBJ2-7
CASSPGTYEQYF
TGTGCCAGCAGTCCCGGGACCTACGAGCAGTACTTC
>few|TRBV7-9|TRBD1|TRBJ2-4
CASSSGTGFSKNIQYF
TGTGCCAGCAGCTCCGGGACAGGGTTTTCCAAAAACATTCAGTACTTC
>NA|TRBV13|NA|TRBJ2-7
CASSSEGRDYEQYF
TGTGCCAGCAGCTCGGAGGGCAGAGATTACGAGCAGTACTTC
>NA|TRBV2|TRBD1|TRBJ1-1
CASGQGPEAFF
TGTGCCAGTGGACAGGGTCCTGAAGCTTTCTTT
>NA|TRBV29-1|TRBD2|TRBJ2-3
CSVEFVLAGGPADTQYF
TGCAGCGTTGAATTTGTGCTAGCGGGGGGGCCCGCAGATACGCAGTATTTT
>NA|TRBV7-9|NA|TRBJ2-1
CASSFSSSYNEQFF
TGTGCCAGCAGCTTCTCGAGCTCCTACAATGAGCAGTTCTTC
>NA|TRBV15|NA|TRBJ1-5
CATSRDEGQPQHF
TGTGCCACCAGCAGAGACGAGGGTCAGCCCCAGCATTTT
>NA|TRBV27|TRBD2|TRBJ2-1
CASSSGLAGYNEQFF
TGTGCCAGCAGTTCGGGACTAGCGGGTTACAATGAGCAGTTCTTC
>NA|TRBV6-1|TRBD1|TRBJ1-2
CASRDRGNGYTF
TGTGCCAGCAGGGACAGGGGCAATGGCTACACCTTC
>once|TRBV7-8|NA|TRBJ1-2
CASSLEWGDYGYTF
TGTGCCAGCAGCTTAGAGTGGGGCGACTATGGCTACACCTTC
>NA|TRBV13|NA|TRBJ2-3
CASSPQPDTQYF
TGTGCCAGCAGCCCCCAACCTGATACGCAGTATTTT
>NA|TRBV27|TRBD1|TRBJ2-1
CASSIRGRGNEQFF
TGTGCCAGCAGTATCAGGGGGCGAGGCAATGAGCAGTTCTTC
>NA|TRBV27|NA|TRBJ1-5
CASSLSSGVLGQPQHF
TGTGCCAGCAGTTTATCATCGGGGGTGTTGGGTCAGCCCCAGCATTTT
>NA|TRBV5-4|NA|TRBJ2-3
CASSSTGRGPLGGDTQYF
TGTGCCAGCAGCTCAACTGGGCGGGGCCCCCTAGGGGGGGATACGCAGTATTTT
>NA|TRBV7-9|NA|TRBJ2-7
CASSPISYEQYF
TGTGCCAGCAGCCCTATTTCCTACGAGCAGTACTTC
>NA|TRBV6-5|TRBD2|TRBJ2-7
CASSYSSGETTYEQYF
TGTGCCAGCAGTTACTCTAGCGGGGAGACAACCTACGAGCAGTACTTC
>once|TRBV29-1|NA|TRBJ2-7
CSVEWDGYEQYF
TGCAGCGTTGAATGGGACGGCTACGAGCAGTACTTC